The T cell receptor (beta chain) under discussion was sequenced for a study of CD8 T cells in ankylosing spondylitis. Overall study findings and caveats: Disease-linked clones bore a CD8+ phenotype, appearing relatively rarely in peripheral blood. What seemed typical of ankylosing spondylitis blood was a TCR beta motif built from fewer than ten highly homologous variants.

On this clonotype itself: Its specificity is unknown.

V lost 2 bases, J lost 3 bases, and 4 bases stayed unmatched. The CDR3 runs 16 residues. From germline, CDR1 is SGHTA and CDR2 FQGNSA. As the method for making TCR beta libraries, quantitative 5'-RACE with molecular barcodes was used. TCRdb reprocessed the 5' RACE reads via MiXCR and lists one record per CDR3 protein. The table has around 100,000 distinct CDR3 sequences, about 25% seen once. Sequences were obtained from synovial fluid, either unsorted or a sorted T cell fraction (not recorded which). The chain links TRBV7-2 to TRBJ2-6, with 7 nucleotides matching TRBD2. This clonotype originated in a male donor with ankylosing spondylitis. As DNA, the CDR3 is TGTGCCAGCAGCTTACCGCCGGGGGGTGGGGCCAACGTCCTGACTTTC. Its protein is CASSLPPGGGANVLTF.